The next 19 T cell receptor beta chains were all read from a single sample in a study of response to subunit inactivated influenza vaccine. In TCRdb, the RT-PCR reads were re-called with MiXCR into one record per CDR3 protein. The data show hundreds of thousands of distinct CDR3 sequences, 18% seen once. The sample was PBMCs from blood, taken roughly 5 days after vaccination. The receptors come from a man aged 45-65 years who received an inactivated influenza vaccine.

DNA for the CDR3: TGTGCCAGCACCTCGACTAGCGGGGTCTACAATGAGCAGTTCTTC. Its translation is CASTSTSGVYNEQFF. The chain links TRBV12-3 or TRBV12-4 to TRBJ2-1, with 11 positions matching TRBD2. V trimming: 7 bases; J trimming: 3 bases; junction bases outside the gene matches: 5. The CDR3 covers 15 residues.

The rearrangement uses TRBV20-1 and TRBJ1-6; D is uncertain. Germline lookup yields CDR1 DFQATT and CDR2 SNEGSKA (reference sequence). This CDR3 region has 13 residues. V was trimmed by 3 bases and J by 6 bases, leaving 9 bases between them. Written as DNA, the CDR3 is TGCAGTGCTAGTTTGGCTTTTAATTCACCCCTCCACTTT. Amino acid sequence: CSASLAFNSPLHF.

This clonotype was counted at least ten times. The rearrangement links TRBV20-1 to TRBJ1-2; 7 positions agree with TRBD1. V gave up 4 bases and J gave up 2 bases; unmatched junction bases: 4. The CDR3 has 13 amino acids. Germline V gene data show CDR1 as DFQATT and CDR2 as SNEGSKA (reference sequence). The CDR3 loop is CSATGQTNYGYTF. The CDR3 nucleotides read TGCAGTGCTACGGGACAGACCAACTATGGCTACACCTTC.

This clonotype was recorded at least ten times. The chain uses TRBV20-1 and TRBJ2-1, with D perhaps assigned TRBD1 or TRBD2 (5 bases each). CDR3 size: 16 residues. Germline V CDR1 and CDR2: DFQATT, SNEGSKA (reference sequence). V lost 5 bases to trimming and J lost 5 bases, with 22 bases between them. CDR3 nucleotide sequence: TGCAGTGCTCACACCTCAGGGTTTTCGAGGGACAATGAGCAGTTCTTC. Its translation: CSAHTSGFSRDNEQFF.

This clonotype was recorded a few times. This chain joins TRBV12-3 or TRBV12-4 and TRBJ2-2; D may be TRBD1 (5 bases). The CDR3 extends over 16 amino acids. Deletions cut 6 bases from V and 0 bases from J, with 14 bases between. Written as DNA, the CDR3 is TGTGCCAGCAGCTTTCCGAGGACATCGAACACCGGGGAGCTGTTTTTT. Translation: CASSFPRTSNTGELFF.

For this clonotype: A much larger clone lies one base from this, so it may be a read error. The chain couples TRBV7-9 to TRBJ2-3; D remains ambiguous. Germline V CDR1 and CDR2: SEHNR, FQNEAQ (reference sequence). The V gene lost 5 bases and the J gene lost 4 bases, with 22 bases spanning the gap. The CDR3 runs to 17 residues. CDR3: CASSPDRAIGKADTQYF. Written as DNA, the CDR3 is TGTGCCAGCAGCCCGGACCGTGCAATAGGGAAGGCAGATACGCAGTATTTT.

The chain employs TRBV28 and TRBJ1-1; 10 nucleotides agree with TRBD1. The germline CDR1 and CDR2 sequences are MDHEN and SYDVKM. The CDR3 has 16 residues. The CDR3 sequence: CASSGGDRGRNTEAFF. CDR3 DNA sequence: TGTGCTAGCTCTGGGGGGGACAGGGGTAGGAACACTGAAGCTTTCTTT.

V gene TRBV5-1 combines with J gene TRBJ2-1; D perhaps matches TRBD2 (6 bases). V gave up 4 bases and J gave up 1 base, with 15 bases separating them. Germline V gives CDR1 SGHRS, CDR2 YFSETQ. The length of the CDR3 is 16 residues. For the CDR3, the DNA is TGCGCCAGCAGCGGCTTGGGCGGGGAGTCCTACAATGAGCAGTTCTTC. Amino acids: CASSGLGGESYNEQFF.

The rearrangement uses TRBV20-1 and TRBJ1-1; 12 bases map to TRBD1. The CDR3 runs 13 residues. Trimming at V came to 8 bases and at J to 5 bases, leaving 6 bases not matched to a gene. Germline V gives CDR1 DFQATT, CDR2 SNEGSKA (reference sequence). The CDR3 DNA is TGCAGTACTCCGGGACAGGGGGCGACTGAAGCTTTCTTT. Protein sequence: CSTPGQGATEAFF.

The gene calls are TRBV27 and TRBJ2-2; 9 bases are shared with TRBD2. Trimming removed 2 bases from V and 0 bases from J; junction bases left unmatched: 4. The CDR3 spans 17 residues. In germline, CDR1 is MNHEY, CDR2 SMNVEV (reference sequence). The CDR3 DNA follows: TGTGCCAGCAGTTTAGCGGGGGGGATTACGAACACCGGGGAGCTGTTTTTT. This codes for CASSLAGGITNTGELFF.

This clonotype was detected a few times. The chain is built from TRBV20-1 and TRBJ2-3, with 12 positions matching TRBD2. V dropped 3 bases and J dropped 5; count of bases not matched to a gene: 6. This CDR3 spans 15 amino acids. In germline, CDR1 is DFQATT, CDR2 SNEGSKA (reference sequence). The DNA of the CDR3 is TGCAGTGCTAGCAGTCTAGCGGGGGGGCAAGATACGCAGTATTTT. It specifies CSASSLAGGQDTQYF.

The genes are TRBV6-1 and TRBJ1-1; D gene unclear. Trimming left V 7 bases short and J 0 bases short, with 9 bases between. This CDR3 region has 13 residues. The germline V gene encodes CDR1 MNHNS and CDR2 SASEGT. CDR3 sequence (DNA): TGTGCCAGCATTGGCAACATGAACACTGAAGCTTTCTTT. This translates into CASIGNMNTEAFF.

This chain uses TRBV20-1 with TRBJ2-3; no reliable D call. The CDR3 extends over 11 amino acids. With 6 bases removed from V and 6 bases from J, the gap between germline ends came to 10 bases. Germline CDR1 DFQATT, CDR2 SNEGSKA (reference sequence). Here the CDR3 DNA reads TGCAGTGCACCAGGTCTGGATACGCAGTATTTT. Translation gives CSAPGLDTQYF.

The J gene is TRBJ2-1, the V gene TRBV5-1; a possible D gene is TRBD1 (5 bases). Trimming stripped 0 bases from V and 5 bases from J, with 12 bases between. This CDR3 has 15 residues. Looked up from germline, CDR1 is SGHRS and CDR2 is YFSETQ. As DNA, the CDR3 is TGCGCCAGCAGCTTGGGGCAGGGAAGAAACAATGAGCAGTTCTTC. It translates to CASSLGQGRNNEQFF. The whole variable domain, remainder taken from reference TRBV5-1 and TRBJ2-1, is KAGVTQTPRYLIKTRGQQVTLSCSPISGHRSVSWYQQTPGQGLQFLFEYFSETQRNKGNFPGRFSGRQFSNSRSEMNVSTLELGDSALYLCASSLGQGRNNEQFFGPGTRLTVL.

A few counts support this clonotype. This CDR3 is CASSHSTGRNTGELFF. Here the CDR3 DNA reads TGTGCCAGCAGTCATTCGACAGGGCGGAACACCGGGGAGCTGTTTTTT. The chain is built from TRBV12-3 or TRBV12-4 and TRBJ2-2; 7 bases line up with TRBD1. This CDR3 region has 16 residues. The junction had 7 bases not matched to a gene; V was cut back by 5 bases and J by 1 base.

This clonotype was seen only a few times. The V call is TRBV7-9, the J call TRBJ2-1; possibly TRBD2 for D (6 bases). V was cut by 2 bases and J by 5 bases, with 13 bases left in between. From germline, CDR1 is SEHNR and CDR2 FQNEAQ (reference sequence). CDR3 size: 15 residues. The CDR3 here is CASSLIGDSNNEQFF. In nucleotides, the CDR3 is TGTGCCAGCAGCTTAATCGGGGACTCAAACAATGAGCAGTTCTTC.

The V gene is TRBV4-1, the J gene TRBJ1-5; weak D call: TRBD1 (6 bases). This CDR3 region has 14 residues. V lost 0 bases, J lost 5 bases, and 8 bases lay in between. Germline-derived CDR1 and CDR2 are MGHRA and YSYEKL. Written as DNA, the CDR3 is TGCGCCAGCAGCCAAGATCCAGGGGATCAGCCCCAGCATTTT. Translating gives CASSQDPGDQPQHF.

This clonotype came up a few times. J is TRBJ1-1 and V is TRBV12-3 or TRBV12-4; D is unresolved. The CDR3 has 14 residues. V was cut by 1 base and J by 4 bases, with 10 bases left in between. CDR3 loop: CASSLGDLGTEAFF. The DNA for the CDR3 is TGTGCCAGCAGTTTAGGTGATCTGGGCACTGAAGCTTTCTTT.

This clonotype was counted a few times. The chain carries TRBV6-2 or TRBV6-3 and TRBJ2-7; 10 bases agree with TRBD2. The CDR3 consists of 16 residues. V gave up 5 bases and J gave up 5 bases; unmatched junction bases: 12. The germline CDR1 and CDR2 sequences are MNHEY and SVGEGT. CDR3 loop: CASSKIPGLAWDEQYF. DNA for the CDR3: TGTGCCAGCAGTAAAATACCGGGACTAGCGTGGGACGAGCAGTACTTC.